This passage covers 20 T cell receptor beta chains from one sample sequenced in a study of low-dose radiotherapy and immunotherapy resistance in tumors. The sample's time point: after trial treatment. Treatment indicated: LDRT plus nivolumab, ipilimumab, low-dose cyclophosphamide and aspirin (RACIN trial). Covering alpha and beta chains, TRAV- and TRBV-specific primers were used for the first-strand cDNA. The authors amplified TCRs for 20 to 25 PCR cycles with a constant-region primer and a V-primer adapter. TCRdb recomputed calls from the reads with MiXCR, one row per CDR3 protein. The table lists approximately 42,000 distinct CDR3 sequences, under 30% of them singletons. The material was PBMCs, obtained after low-dose radiotherapy plus immunotherapy. The source is a male donor with prostate cancer.

With regard to this clonotype: It is likely a read error: a sequence one base away is far more abundant. The V gene is TRBV6-6, the J gene TRBJ2-1, with 7 positions matching TRBD2. CDR3 length equals 15 residues. The germline CDR1 and CDR2 sequences are MNHNY and SVGAGI (reference sequence). V trimming: 2 bases; J trimming: 10 bases; junction bases outside the gene matches: 11. The CDR3 sequence: CASSYAQRGGYEQFF. The CDR3 DNA follows: TGTGCCAGCAGTTACGCCCAGCGGGGAGGATACGAGCAGTTCTTC.

The chain joins TRBV5-1 to TRBJ2-6, with a possible D match to TRBD2 (7 bases). Trimming stripped 6 bases from V and 0 bases from J, with 10 bases between. From germline, CDR1 is SGHRS and CDR2 YFSETQ. The CDR3 runs to 15 residues. The CDR3 sequence: CASKGGISGANVLTF. The CDR3 DNA reads as TGCGCCAGCAAGGGGGGGATCTCTGGGGCCAACGTCCTGACTTTC. Full variable domain (rest looked up from reference TRBV5-1 and TRBJ2-6): KAGVTQTPRYLIKTRGQQVTLSCSPISGHRSVSWYQQTPGQGLQFLFEYFSETQRNKGNFPGRFSGRQFSNSRSEMNVSTLELGDSALYLCASKGGISGANVLTFGAGSRLTVL.

In its sample, this clonotype was seen many times. V gene TRBV7-3 combines with J gene TRBJ2-7, with 8 bases aligning to TRBD1. This CDR3 has 15 amino acids. The V gene's germline CDR1 is SGHTA and CDR2 FQGTGA. V shed 6 bases and J 4 bases; nucleotides not matched to a gene: 11. The CDR3 coding sequence is TGTGCCAGCAGTGACGGACAGGGAATCTTATACGAGCAGTACTTC. Amino acids: CASSDGQGILYEQYF.

Concerning this clonotype itself: A far larger clone is off by one base, so a read error is likely. V usage is TRBV6-2 or TRBV6-3 and J usage is TRBJ2-1, with D maybe TRBD1 (6 bases). V lost 6 bases and J lost 6, with 21 bases in between. The germline V gene encodes CDR1 MNHEY and CDR2 SVGEGT. This CDR3 has 16 amino acids. CDR3 region: CASRLFDFHRANEQFF. The CDR3 DNA reads TGTGCCAGCAGATTATTCGACTTCCACAGGGCCAATGAGCAGTTCTTC.

This sequence joins TRBV28 and TRBJ2-3; D unclear. V lost 2 bases, J lost 6 bases, and 3 bases lay in between. In germline, CDR1 is MDHEN, CDR2 SYDVKM. The CDR3 consists of 11 residues. As DNA, the CDR3 is TGTGCCAGCAGTTTAAGGGATACGCAGTATTTT. This sequence encodes CASSLRDTQYF.

The rearrangement uses TRBV28 and TRBJ1-5; D is uncertain. Trimming took 3 bases from V and 2 from J, leaving 5 bases between them. CDR1 is MDHEN and CDR2 is SYDVKM in the germline V gene. The CDR3 contains 13 residues. The CDR3 coding sequence is TGTGCCAGCAGTTTGCTGGGCAATCAGCCCCAGCATTTT. This encodes CASSLLGNQPQHF.

Notes on this clonotype: A far larger clone is just one base off, so this is likely a read error. J is TRBJ2-1 and V is TRBV19; TRBD1 or TRBD2 may be the D gene (5 bases each). Germline V gene lookup returns CDR1 LNHDA and CDR2 SQIVND (reference sequence). The CDR3 totals 16 residues. Trimming took off 5 bases at V and 13 bases at J, with 27 bases between the two ends. For the CDR3, the DNA is TGTGCCAGTAGTTGGACGGGAAGGGGAACCCAAGAGACCCAGTTCTTC. The encoded protein is CASSWTGRGTQETQFF. Full variable domain (remainder filled in from reference TRBV19 and TRBJ2-1): DGGITQSPKYLFRKEGQNVTLSCEQNLNHDAMYWYRQDPGQGLRLIYYSQIVNDFQKGDIAEGYSVSREKKESFPLTVTSAQKNPTAFYLCASSWTGRGTQETQFFGPGTRLTVL.

Details on this clonotype: This is likely an artifact of a read error, given a far larger clone one base away. The CDR3 coding sequence is TGTGCCAGCAGCGTAGCGGGGGCCAATGAGCAGTTCTTC. This translates into CASSVAGANEQFF. The chain links TRBV7-9 to TRBJ2-1; 9 bases align to TRBD2. The germline V gene encodes CDR1 SEHNR and CDR2 FQNEAQ (reference sequence). CDR3 length: 13 amino acids.

A single count supports this clonotype. The CDR3 is CASRSGTGGTEAFF. The CDR3 bases are TGTGCCAGCAGGTCCGGGACAGGGGGCACTGAAGCTTTCTTT. The V gene is TRBV6-5, the J gene TRBJ1-1; 11 bases line up with TRBD1. The germline gives CDR1 MNHEY, CDR2 SVGAGI. The CDR3 contains 14 residues. The V gene end was trimmed by 6 bases and the J gene end by 4 bases; junction bases not matched to a gene: 4.

The chain links TRBV29-1 to TRBJ2-7; 11 bases fit TRBD1. V was clipped by 4 bases and J by 2 bases; unmatched bases: 7. CDR3 length: 15 residues. Germline V gives CDR1 SQVTM, CDR2 ANQGSEA. The CDR3 spells CSVVSGQGATYEQYF. For the CDR3, the DNA is TGCAGCGTTGTGTCTGGACAGGGGGCTACCTACGAGCAGTACTTC.

This clonotype was observed many times. The gene calls are TRBV12-3 or TRBV12-4 and TRBJ1-1, with D hard to call. The ends were cut back, 7 bases at V and 4 bases at J, with 16 bases in the middle. The CDR3 runs 14 residues. CDR3 loop: CASTLGGSLTEAFF. CDR3 DNA: TGTGCCAGCACCTTAGGAGGCAGCCTCACTGAAGCTTTCTTT.

The chain is built from TRBV28 and TRBJ2-1, with TRBD2 identical over 9 bases. CDR1 is MDHEN and CDR2 is SYDVKM in the germline V gene. V was clipped by 5 bases and J by 6 bases; unmatched bases: 8. CDR3 size: 15 residues. The CDR3 coding sequence is TGTGCCAGCAGTCTCATAGCGGGAGCGGGCAATGAGCAGTTCTTC. Its translation: CASSLIAGAGNEQFF.

On this clonotype itself: One end of the junction does not line up with germline, which may come from a read error. The chain has TRBV6-6 and TRBJ2-1, with TRBD2 as a possible D gene (5 bases). The CDR3 runs to 15 residues. Germline V gives CDR1 MNHNY, CDR2 SVGAGI (reference sequence). CDR3 loop: CAISGGLRWSFEQFF. As DNA, the CDR3 is TGTGCCATCAGTGGAGGTTTGAGGTGGTCCTTCGAGCAGTTCTTC.

This clonotype was recorded at least ten times. The V and J genes are TRBV28 and TRBJ1-2; perhaps TRBD1 as D (5 bases). V dropped 1 base and J dropped 8 bases, with 20 bases sitting between them. CDR3 length equals 16 residues. Germline V CDR1 and CDR2: MDHEN, SYDVKM. CDR3 DNA: TGTGCCAGCAGTTTATTTCGCGCGGGGGGGTTGAACGGCTACACCTTC. As protein: CASSLFRAGGLNGYTF.

The chain combines TRBV11-1 with TRBJ2-5; no clear D. Trimming took off 1 base at V and 1 base at J, with 7 bases between the two ends. CDR1 SGHAT and CDR2 FQDESV come from the germline V gene (reference sequence). The CDR3 covers 14 residues. CDR3 DNA: TGTGCCAGCAGCTTAGATGGCAGCCAAGAGACCCAGTACTTC. Translated, it gives CASSLDGSQETQYF. Drawing the rest from reference TRBV11-1 and TRBJ2-5, the complete variable domain is EAEVAQSPRYKITEKSQAVAFWCDPISGHATLYWYRQILGQGPELLVQFQDESVVDDSQLPKDRFSAERLKGVDSTLKIQPAELGDSAMYLCASSLDGSQETQYFGPGTRLLVL.

This clonotype was observed at least ten times. V is TRBV5-1 and J is TRBJ2-1, with 8 bases fitting TRBD2. CDR3 length: 16 amino acids. Germline CDR1 is SGHRS and CDR2 is YFSETQ. With V trimmed by 2 bases and J by 4 bases, 8 bases remained unmatched. The DNA of the CDR3 is TGCGCCAGCAGCTTTCTTTCAAGCGGGAGTTACAATGAGCAGTTCTTC. This translates into CASSFLSSGSYNEQFF.

At least ten counts were recorded for this clonotype. The chain combines TRBV19 with TRBJ1-1; D is unclear. The germline V gene has CDR1 LNHDA and CDR2 SQIVND (reference sequence). V was shortened by 4 bases and J by 1 base, with 13 bases between the two germline ends. The length of the CDR3 is 15 residues. CDR3 sequence (DNA): TGTGCCAGTAGTAGCTCGCCGACAACGAACACTGAAGCTTTCTTT. This translates into CASSSSPTTNTEAFF.

In its sample, this clonotype was seen many times. The gene calls are TRBV19 and TRBJ2-1; 7 bases match TRBD2. The V gene end was trimmed by 1 base and the J gene end by 6 bases; junction bases not matched to a gene: 9. The CDR3 has 16 amino acids. From germline, CDR1 is LNHDA and CDR2 SQIVND (reference sequence). CDR3 DNA: TGTGCCAGTAGTATAGGCGGACTAGTACTGTTCAATGAGCAGTTCTTC. It is translated as CASSIGGLVLFNEQFF. The full variable domain, completed using reference TRBV19 and TRBJ2-1, is DGGITQSPKYLFRKEGQNVTLSCEQNLNHDAMYWYRQDPGQGLRLIYYSQIVNDFQKGDIAEGYSVSREKKESFPLTVTSAQKNPTAFYLCASSIGGLVLFNEQFFGPGTRLTVL.

The sample holds many counts of this clonotype. The chain recombines TRBV5-1 with TRBJ2-7, with 8 positions matching TRBD1. The CDR3 loop spans 17 amino acids. Germline trimming cut 0 bases from V and 3 bases from J; bases unmatched to any gene: 11. Per the germline V gene, CDR1 is SGHRS and CDR2 is YFSETQ. CDR3 bases: TGCGCCAGCAGCTTGGGACTTCCGGGACAGGTGGGCTACGAGCAGTACTTC. Translating it yields CASSLGLPGQVGYEQYF.

The V and J genes are TRBV5-3 and TRBJ2-1; 8 bases are a match to TRBD2. TRBV5-3 is reported as an ORF; its role is uncertain. This CDR3 region has 17 residues. With 8 bases clipped from V and 2 bases from J, the junction kept 15 bases outside the gene matches. CDR3 coding DNA: TGTGCCAGCAGCCCCTGGAGGGTGACTAGCGCCTACAATGAGCAGTTCTTC. This gives the protein CASSPWRVTSAYNEQFF.